The 9 T cell receptor beta chains below all came from one sample that was sequenced in a study of OX40 agonist ivuxolimab in advanced cancers. Library generation was performed with the immunoSEQ multiplex PCR assay. TCRdb took over this immuneACCESS table, retaining in-frame rearrangements with V and J assigned. Such tables are incomplete; in checked studies, under half of the missing clones stem from an unresolved V gene, and the remainder is unexplained. The sample profile shows roughly 110,000 clones; over 75% of them were found once. Approximately 0.52% of the sample goes to the ten largest clones. This material consisted of CD4+ or CD8+ T cells sorted from blood, taken in a trial of the OX40 agonist ivuxolimab. These receptors were collected from an adult with an advanced solid tumor such as melanoma, head and neck, liver or kidney cancer.

J is TRBJ1-6 and V is TRBV5-4; D may be TRBD1 (6 bases). The CDR3 runs to 18 residues. The V and J ends lost 3 bases and 0 bases respectively, with 16 bases between them. Looked up from germline, CDR1 is SGHNT and CDR2 is YYREEE (reference sequence). CDR3 nucleotide sequence: TGTGCCAGCAGCTCTCGGACAGCCCTGAGCTCCTATAATTCACCCCTCCACTTT. Its protein product is CASSSRTALSSYNSPLHF.

This clone was picked up one time. The genes are TRBV4-1 and TRBJ2-7; TRBD1 is a possible D gene (5 bases). The V end lost 2 bases, the J end lost 5 bases, and 16 bases lay between the germline ends. The CDR3 has 15 residues. Germline assignment: CDR1 MGHRA and CDR2 YSYEKL. The CDR3 DNA follows: TGCGCCAGCAGCCAACTTGACAGAGGTGACAACGAGCAGTACTTC. It specifies CASSQLDRGDNEQYF.

The rearrangement uses TRBV2 and TRBJ2-7, with TRBD1 as a possible D gene (6 bases). CDR1 is SNHLY, CDR2 FYNNEI, per germline. V shed 0 bases and J shed 4 bases, with 10 bases lying between them. The CDR3 covers 14 residues. CDR3 DNA: TGTGCCAGCAGTGAAGCGGGGGCCGAATACGAGCAGTACTTC. This encodes CASSEAGAEYEQYF.

Only one count was recorded for this clone. V and J are TRBV28 and TRBJ1-2; 7 bases match TRBD1. This CDR3 spans 17 amino acids. Germline loops: CDR1 MDHEN, CDR2 SYDVKM. V dropped 1 base and J dropped 3; count of bases not matched to a gene: 11. The CDR3 DNA follows: TGTGCCAGCAGTTTATATGCCCAGGGGGTAGGAGACTATGGCTACACCTTC. Amino acids: CASSLYAQGVGDYGYTF.

The gene calls are TRBV10-2 and TRBJ2-7; tentatively, D is TRBD1 or TRBD2 (6 bases each). Germline CDR1 is WSHSY and CDR2 is SAAADI. Trimming took off 8 bases at V and 6 bases at J, with 17 bases between the two ends. This CDR3 region has 13 residues. This CDR3 reads CASRGQGSFEQYF. Written as DNA, the CDR3 is TGCGCCAGCCGGGGGCAGGGATCGTTCGAGCAGTACTTC.

The V call is TRBV5-1, the J call TRBJ2-5, with 7 nucleotides matching TRBD1. V gave up 4 bases and J gave up 3 bases; unmatched junction bases: 6. The CDR3 is 14 amino acids. Germline-derived CDR1 and CDR2 are SGHRS and YFSETQ. The CDR3 loop is CASSRTGMEETQYF. The CDR3 coding sequence is TGCGCCAGCAGCAGGACAGGAATGGAAGAGACCCAGTACTTC.

V is TRBV11-3 and J is TRBJ1-3; TRBD1 matches 7 bases. Germline V gene sequence: CDR1 SGHNT, CDR2 YENEEA. V lost 4 bases, J lost 0 bases, and 6 bases stayed unmatched. The CDR3 spans 16 residues. The CDR3 sequence is CASSSRDRDSGNTIYF. The CDR3 region has the DNA TGTGCCAGCAGCTCCCGGGACAGAGACTCTGGAAACACCATATATTTT.

The V gene is TRBV10-3, the J gene TRBJ1-3, with 7 bases lining up with TRBD1. The germline gives CDR1 ENHRY, CDR2 SYGVKD. Germline trimming cut 4 bases from V and 3 bases from J; bases unmatched to any gene: 6. This CDR3 spans 15 amino acids. The CDR3 nucleotides read TGTGCCATCAGTGTGGTAGACAGGGTTGGAAACACCATATATTTT. Amino acid sequence: CAISVVDRVGNTIYF.

This clone was recorded a few times. The chain links TRBV7-2 to TRBJ2-2, with a possible D match to TRBD1 (6 bases). Trimming left V 5 bases short and J 5 bases short, with 18 bases between. Germline lookup yields CDR1 SGHTA and CDR2 FQGNSA. This CDR3 contains 16 residues. The CDR3 protein is CASSPRSRGLTGELFF. As DNA, the CDR3 is TGTGCCAGCAGCCCCCGCTCCAGGGGCCTAACCGGGGAGCTGTTTTTT.